Below, one TCR beta chain is given with its context. Allocation to cohorts depended on clinical history reported by the participants. This table comes from immunoSEQ multiplex PCR, and its TCRdb copy is limited to in-frame clones, with some not included. The sample holds roughly 200,000 clones; 75% to 85% are singletons and the top ten take 12%. The data derive from a study of blood T cell repertoires in COVID-19. About the study: In each case, the material was cDNA or gDNA derived from T cells, B-cell-depleted T cells, or PBMCs.

Trimming at V came to 0 bases and at J to 1 base, leaving 1 base not matched to a gene. The CDR3 is 16 residues long. Germline loops: CDR1 SGHRS, CDR2 YFSETQ. This clonotype was obtained from a man aged 35 to 55 who had recovered from COVID-19. Sequencing was carried out using PBMCs or T cells enriched from blood (not recorded which). The gene calls are TRBV5-1 and TRBJ2-2; 9 nucleotides line up with TRBD2. CDR3 sequence (DNA): TGCGCCAGCAGCTTGGTACTAGCGGGGAACACCGGGGAGCTGTTTTTT. Translated, it gives CASSLVLAGNTGELFF.